The 21 T cell receptor beta chains in this list originate from one sample, sequenced in a study of T cell repertoires in cytomegalovirus infection. TCRdb re-derived calls from the reads in MiXCR, one entry per CDR3 protein. This sample has some 680,000 distinct CDR3 sequences, with roughly 36% found just once. Sample: PBMCs. These receptors all stem from a human donor in good health (CMV status not recorded). Some clones in this sample may be carry-over from other donors' samples.

This clonotype was observed a handful of times. The V call is TRBV15, the J call TRBJ2-6; D gene uncertain. This CDR3 has 16 amino acids. V was cut by 0 bases and J by 0 bases, with 6 bases left in between. CDR1 and CDR2 (germline): LNHNV, YYDKDF (reference sequence). CDR3: CATSRDPISGANVLTF. CDR3 DNA: TGTGCCACCAGCAGAGACCCAATCTCTGGGGCCAACGTCCTGACTTTC.

The chain uses TRBV10-3 and TRBJ1-6; D remains unclear. The CDR3 sequence is 15 residues long. V was shortened by 6 bases and J by 7 bases, with 16 bases between the two germline ends. From germline, CDR1 is ENHRY and CDR2 SYGVKD. The CDR3 sequence: CAIRDSGVGNSPLHF. The CDR3, as DNA: TGTGCCATCAGGGACTCGGGTGTTGGCAATTCACCCCTCCACTTT.

This clonotype has ten or more counts. The genes are TRBV12-3 or TRBV12-4 and TRBJ1-2; 7 bases align to TRBD1. The CDR3 covers 16 residues. The V gene end was trimmed by 3 bases and the J gene end by 7 bases; junction bases not matched to a gene: 14. The CDR3 sequence: CASSFPDDRALGGYTF. The CDR3 DNA sequence: TGTGCCAGCAGTTTCCCCGATGACAGGGCGTTGGGTGGCTACACCTTC.

Notes on this clonotype: This may stem from a read error, because a much larger clone lies one nucleotide away. The chain has TRBV6-1 and TRBJ2-6; no clear D. V lost 10 bases and J 0 bases, leaving 13 bases between the germline ends. Germline V gene data show CDR1 as MNHNS and CDR2 as SASEGT. The CDR3 is 15 amino acids. The chain's CDR3 is CANGERSSGANVLTF. The CDR3 nucleotides are TGTGCCAACGGTGAAAGGAGCTCTGGGGCCAACGTCCTGACTTTC.

The rearrangement joins TRBV19 to TRBJ2-7; D unresolved. The CDR3 is 14 residues long. The germline V gene encodes CDR1 LNHDA and CDR2 SQIVND (reference sequence). Trimming stripped 7 bases from V and 3 bases from J, with 16 bases between. CDR3 protein: CASTAAAGDYEQYF. CDR3 bases: TGTGCCAGTACCGCGGCGGCTGGCGACTACGAGCAGTACTTC.

The rearrangement uses TRBV20-1 and TRBJ2-2, with D possibly being TRBD1 (5 bases). This CDR3 has 15 amino acids. V was cut by 0 bases and J by 2 bases, with 10 bases left in between. CDR1 and CDR2 from the germline V gene are DFQATT and SNEGSKA (reference sequence). The CDR3 is CSARDRATNTGELFF. The CDR3 DNA sequence: TGCAGTGCTAGAGACAGGGCCACTAACACCGGGGAGCTGTTTTTT.

The chain has TRBV27 and TRBJ1-5; possible D gene TRBD1, 6 bases. Per the germline V gene, CDR1 is MNHEY and CDR2 is SMNVEV (reference sequence). The V end was cut by 1 base, the J end by 5 bases, with 12 bases between. CDR3 size: 15 residues. The CDR3, as DNA: TGTGCCAGCAGTTTATGGGCGGGGGCGGATCAGCCCCAGCATTTT. Encoded protein: CASSLWAGADQPQHF.

The sample holds many counts of this clonotype. V usage is TRBV7-2 and J usage is TRBJ2-7; D gene ambiguous. Trimming removed 1 base at V and 0 bases at J, with 7 bases between. The germline V gene encodes CDR1 SGHTA and CDR2 FQGNSA. The CDR3 runs to 14 residues. CDR3: CASSLEQSSYEQYF. CDR3 DNA: TGTGCCAGCAGCTTAGAACAGAGCTCCTACGAGCAGTACTTC.

The CDR3 coding sequence is TGTGCCAGCAGTTTAGACCGGGGGGTCTCTGGAAACACCATATATTTT. Translation: CASSLDRGVSGNTIYF. This chain joins TRBV12-3 or TRBV12-4 and TRBJ1-3; the D gene is possibly TRBD1 (5 bases). This CDR3 is 16 amino acids long. V was shortened by 1 base and J by 0 bases, with 10 bases between the two germline ends.

The J gene is TRBJ1-5, the V gene TRBV25-1, with D unclear. CDR3 length equals 13 residues. Germline-derived CDR1 and CDR2 are MGHDK and SYGVNS. Between the trimmed V and J ends, which lost 0 bases and 6 bases, there was a span of 6 bases. The CDR3 reads CASSEYGSQPQHF. As DNA, the CDR3 is TGTGCCAGCAGTGAATATGGAAGTCAGCCCCAGCATTTT. The complete variable domain, with remaining parts taken from reference TRBV25-1 and TRBJ1-5, reads EADIYQTPRYLVIGTGKKITLECSQTMGHDKMYWYQQDPGMELHLIHYSYGVNSTEKGDLSSESTVSRIRTEHFPLTLESARPSHTSQYLCASSEYGSQPQHFGDGTRLSIL.

The V call is TRBV27, the J call TRBJ1-5; no definite D call. V was pared by 7 bases and J by 0 bases, with 10 bases between. Germline lookup yields CDR1 MNHEY and CDR2 SMNVEV (reference sequence). CDR3 length: 14 amino acids. As DNA, the CDR3 is TGTGCCAGCAACCCCCAGGCTAGCAATCAGCCCCAGCATTTT. Its translation: CASNPQASNQPQHF.

This clonotype was counted ten times or more. This rearrangement joins TRBV12-3 or TRBV12-4 to TRBJ1-1; the D gene is possibly TRBD1 (6 bases). The CDR3 contains 15 residues. V lost 5 bases and J lost 4, with 17 bases in between. In nucleotides, the CDR3 is TGTGCCAGCAGTATCCTTCAGGGGTCTATCACTGAAGCTTTCTTT. This translates into CASSILQGSITEAFF.

The chain uses TRBV7-9 and TRBJ1-1, with D perhaps TRBD1 (5 bases). This CDR3 has 14 residues. With 5 bases removed from V and 3 bases from J, the gap between germline ends came to 13 bases. The germline V gene has CDR1 SEHNR and CDR2 FQNEAQ (reference sequence). The chain's CDR3 is CASSPGGVYTEAFF. The CDR3 DNA follows: TGTGCCAGCAGCCCCGGAGGGGTTTACACTGAAGCTTTCTTT.

Details on this clonotype: The junction shows a germline mismatch at one end, possibly a read error. CDR3 sequence: CARSGSSGRGTDTQYF. The CDR3, as DNA: TGTGCCCGCAGTGGGTCGTCGGGTAGGGGCACAGATACGCAGTATTTC. V is TRBV6-1 and J is TRBJ2-3; D perhaps matches TRBD1 (5 bases). Germline V gene data show CDR1 as MNHNS and CDR2 as SASEGT. The CDR3 runs to 16 residues.

The table lists this clonotype with a few counts. J is TRBJ1-2 and V is TRBV12-3 or TRBV12-4; a possible D gene is TRBD1 (6 bases). The CDR3 is 15 amino acids. V was shortened by 8 bases and J by 4 bases, with 20 bases between the two germline ends. The CDR3 sequence is CASRPTGSVVYGYTF. The DNA of the CDR3 is TGTGCCAGCCGTCCCACAGGGTCGGTTGTCTATGGCTACACCTTC.

The rearrangement uses TRBV7-2 and TRBJ2-5; D gene unclear. The germline gives CDR1 SGHTA, CDR2 FQGNSA. V lost 5 bases and J 1 base, leaving 20 bases between the germline ends. This CDR3 has 17 amino acids. CDR3 nucleotides: TGTGCCAGCAGCCCGGGCTCCTCGGACCTCTTCCAAGAGACCCAGTACTTC. Its protein is CASSPGSSDLFQETQYF.

The chain employs TRBV7-6 and TRBJ2-2, with D perhaps matching TRBD1 (5 bases). The CDR3 is made up of 14 amino acids. V lost 6 bases and J 2 bases, leaving 10 bases between the germline ends. In germline, CDR1 is SGHVS, CDR2 FNYEAQ. The CDR3 here is CASRTDRNTGELFF. In nucleotides, the CDR3 is TGTGCCAGCAGGACAGACAGAAACACCGGGGAGCTGTTTTTT.

This chain connects TRBV7-2 to TRBJ1-5; D is unclear. Trimming shortened V by 1 base and J by 5 bases, and 9 bases separated the two germline ends. CDR1 is SGHTA, CDR2 FQGNSA, per germline. The CDR3 sequence is 14 residues long. The CDR3 DNA reads TGTGCCAGCAGCTTAGGGGCGATGTATCAGCCCCAGCATTTT. Translated: CASSLGAMYQPQHF.

This clonotype turned up a few times. The chain employs TRBV7-2 and TRBJ2-3, with 9 bases lining up with TRBD2. This CDR3 contains 16 residues. CDR1 and CDR2 from the germline V gene are SGHTA and FQGNSA. After removal of 4 bases from V and 0 bases from J, the junction contained 5 bases not matched to a gene. CDR3 sequence (DNA): TGTGCCAGCAGCTGGGAGCTAGCGGGGAGCACAGATACGCAGTATTTT. Translated: CASSWELAGSTDTQYF.

Many counts were recorded for this clonotype. J is TRBJ2-1 and V is TRBV7-2; no clear D gene. The CDR3 totals 12 residues. The V and J ends lost 1 base and 8 bases respectively, with 6 bases between them. Germline V gene sequence: CDR1 SGHTA, CDR2 FQGNSA. CDR3 sequence: CASSLVTYEQFF. As DNA, the CDR3 is TGTGCCAGCAGCTTAGTCACATATGAGCAGTTCTTC.

The chain combines TRBV20-1 with TRBJ2-7; 7 nucleotides match TRBD1. The CDR3 length is 14 residues. CDR1 is DFQATT and CDR2 is SNEGSKA in the germline V gene (reference sequence). The V gene end was trimmed by 0 bases and the J gene end by 2 bases; junction bases not matched to a gene: 4. CDR3 region: CSARDDRETYEQYF. The DNA of the CDR3 is TGCAGTGCTAGAGATGACAGGGAGACCTACGAGCAGTACTTC.